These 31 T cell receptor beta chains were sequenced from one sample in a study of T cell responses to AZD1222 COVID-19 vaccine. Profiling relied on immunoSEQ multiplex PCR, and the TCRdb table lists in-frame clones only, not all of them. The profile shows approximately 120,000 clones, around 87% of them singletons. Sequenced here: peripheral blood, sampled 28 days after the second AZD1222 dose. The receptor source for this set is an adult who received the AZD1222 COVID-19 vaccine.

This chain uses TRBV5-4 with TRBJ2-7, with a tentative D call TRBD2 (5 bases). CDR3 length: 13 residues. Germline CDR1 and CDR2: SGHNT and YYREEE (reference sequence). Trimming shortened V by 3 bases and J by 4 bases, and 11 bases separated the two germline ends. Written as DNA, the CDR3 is TGTGCCAGCAGCTCACTGGACTCGTACGAGCAGTACTTC. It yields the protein CASSSLDSYEQYF.

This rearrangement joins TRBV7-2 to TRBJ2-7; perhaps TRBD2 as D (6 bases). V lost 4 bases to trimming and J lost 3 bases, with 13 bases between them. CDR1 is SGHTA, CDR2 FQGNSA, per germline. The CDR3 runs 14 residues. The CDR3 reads CASSSGVTVYEQYF. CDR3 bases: TGTGCCAGCAGCTCGGGGGTAACGGTCTACGAGCAGTACTTC.

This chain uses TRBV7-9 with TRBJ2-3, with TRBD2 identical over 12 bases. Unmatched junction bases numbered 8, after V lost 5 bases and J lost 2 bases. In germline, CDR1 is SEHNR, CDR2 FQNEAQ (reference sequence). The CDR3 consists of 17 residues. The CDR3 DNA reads TGTGCCAGCAGCCCTAGACTAGCGGGGGCGATCACAGATACGCAGTATTTT. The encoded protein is CASSPRLAGAITDTQYF.

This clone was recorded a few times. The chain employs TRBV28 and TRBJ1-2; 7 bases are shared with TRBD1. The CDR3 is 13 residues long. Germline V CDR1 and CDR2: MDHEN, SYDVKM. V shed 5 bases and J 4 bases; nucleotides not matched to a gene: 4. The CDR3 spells CASSPQGTYGYTF. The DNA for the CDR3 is TGTGCCAGCAGTCCACAGGGGACCTATGGCTACACCTTC.

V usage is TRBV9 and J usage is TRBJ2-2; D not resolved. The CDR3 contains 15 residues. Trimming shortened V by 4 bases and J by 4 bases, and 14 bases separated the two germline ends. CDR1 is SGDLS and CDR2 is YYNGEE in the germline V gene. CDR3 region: CASSIYGPSTGELFF. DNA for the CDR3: TGTGCCAGCAGCATCTACGGGCCTTCCACCGGGGAGCTGTTTTTT.

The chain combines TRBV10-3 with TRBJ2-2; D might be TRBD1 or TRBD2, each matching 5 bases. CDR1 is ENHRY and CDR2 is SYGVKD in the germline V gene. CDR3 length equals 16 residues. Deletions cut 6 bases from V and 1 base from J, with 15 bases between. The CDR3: CAIRRADSLNTGELFF. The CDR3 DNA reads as TGTGCCATCAGGAGGGCTGACAGTCTGAACACCGGGGAGCTGTTTTTT.

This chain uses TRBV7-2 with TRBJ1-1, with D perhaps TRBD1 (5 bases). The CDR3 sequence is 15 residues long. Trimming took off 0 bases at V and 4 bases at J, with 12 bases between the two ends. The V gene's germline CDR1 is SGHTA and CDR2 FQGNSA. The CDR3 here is CASSLAGGGVTEAFF. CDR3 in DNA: TGTGCCAGCAGCTTAGCGGGTGGGGGGGTCACTGAAGCTTTCTTT.

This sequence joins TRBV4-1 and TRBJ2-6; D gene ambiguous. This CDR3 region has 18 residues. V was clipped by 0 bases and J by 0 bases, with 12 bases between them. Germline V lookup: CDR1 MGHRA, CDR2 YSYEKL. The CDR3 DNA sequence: TGCGCCAGCAGCCAAGATATGACACGGAGCTCTGGGGCCAACGTCCTGACTTTC. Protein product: CASSQDMTRSSGANVLTF.

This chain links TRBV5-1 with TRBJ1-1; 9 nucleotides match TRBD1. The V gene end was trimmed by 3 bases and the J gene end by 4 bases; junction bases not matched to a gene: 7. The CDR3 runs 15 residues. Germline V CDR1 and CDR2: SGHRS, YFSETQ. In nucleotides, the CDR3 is TGCGCCAGCAGCTCTTGGACAGGGGACGGCACTGAAGCTTTCTTT. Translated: CASSSWTGDGTEAFF.

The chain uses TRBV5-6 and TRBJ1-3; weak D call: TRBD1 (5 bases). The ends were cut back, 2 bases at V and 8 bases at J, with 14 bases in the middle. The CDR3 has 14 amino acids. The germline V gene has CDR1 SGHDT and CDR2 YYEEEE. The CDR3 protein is CASSFGVREDTIYF. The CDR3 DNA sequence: TGTGCCAGCAGCTTCGGTGTCAGGGAAGACACCATATATTTT.

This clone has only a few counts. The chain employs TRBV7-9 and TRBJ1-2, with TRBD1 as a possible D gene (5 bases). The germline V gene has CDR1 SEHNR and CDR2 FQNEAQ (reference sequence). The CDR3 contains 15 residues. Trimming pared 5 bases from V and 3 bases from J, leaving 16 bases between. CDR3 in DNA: TGTGCCAGCAGCCAGGGACTGGACCTAGACTATGGCTACACCTTC. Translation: CASSQGLDLDYGYTF.

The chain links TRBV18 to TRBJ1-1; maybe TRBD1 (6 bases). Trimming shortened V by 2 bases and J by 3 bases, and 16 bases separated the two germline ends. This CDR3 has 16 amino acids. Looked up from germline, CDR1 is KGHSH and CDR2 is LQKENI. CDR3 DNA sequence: TGTGCCAGCTCACCAACCGGGCCAGGGGTTGACACTGAAGCTTTCTTT. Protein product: CASSPTGPGVDTEAFF.

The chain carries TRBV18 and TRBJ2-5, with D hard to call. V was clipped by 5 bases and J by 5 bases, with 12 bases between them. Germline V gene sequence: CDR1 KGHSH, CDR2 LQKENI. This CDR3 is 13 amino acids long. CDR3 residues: CASSTKLGETQYF. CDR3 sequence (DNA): TGTGCCAGCTCAACAAAACTGGGGGAGACCCAGTACTTC.

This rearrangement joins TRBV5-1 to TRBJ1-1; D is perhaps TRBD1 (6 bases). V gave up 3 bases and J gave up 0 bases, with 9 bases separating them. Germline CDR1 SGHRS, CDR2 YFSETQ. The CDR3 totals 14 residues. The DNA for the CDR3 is TGCGCCAGCAGCTACGGACAGTTGAACACTGAAGCTTTCTTT. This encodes CASSYGQLNTEAFF.

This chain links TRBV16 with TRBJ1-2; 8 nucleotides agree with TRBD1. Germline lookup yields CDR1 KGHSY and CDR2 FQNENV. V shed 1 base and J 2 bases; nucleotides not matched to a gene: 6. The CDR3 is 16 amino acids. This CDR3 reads CASSQLRTGTNYGYTF. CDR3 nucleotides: TGTGCCAGCAGCCAATTAAGGACAGGGACAAACTATGGCTACACCTTC.

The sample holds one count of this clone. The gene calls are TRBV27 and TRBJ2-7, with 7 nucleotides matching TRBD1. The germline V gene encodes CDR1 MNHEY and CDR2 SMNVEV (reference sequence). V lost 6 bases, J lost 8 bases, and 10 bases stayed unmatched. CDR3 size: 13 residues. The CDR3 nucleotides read TGTGCCAGCAGCGCGGCTCACAGGGGTAAGCAGTACTTC. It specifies CASSAAHRGKQYF.

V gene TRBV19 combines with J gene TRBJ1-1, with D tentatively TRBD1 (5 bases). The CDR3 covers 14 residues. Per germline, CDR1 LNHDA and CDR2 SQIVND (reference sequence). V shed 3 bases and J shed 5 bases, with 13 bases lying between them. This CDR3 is CASSITGGRTEAFF. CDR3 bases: TGTGCCAGTAGTATCACCGGGGGGAGGACTGAAGCTTTCTTT.

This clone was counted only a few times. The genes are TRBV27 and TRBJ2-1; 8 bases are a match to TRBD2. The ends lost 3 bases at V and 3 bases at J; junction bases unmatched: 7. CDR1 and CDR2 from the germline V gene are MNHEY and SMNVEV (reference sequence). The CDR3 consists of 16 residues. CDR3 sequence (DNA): TGTGCCAGCAGTTTTAGCGGGACACATAGCTACAATGAGCAGTTCTTC. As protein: CASSFSGTHSYNEQFF.

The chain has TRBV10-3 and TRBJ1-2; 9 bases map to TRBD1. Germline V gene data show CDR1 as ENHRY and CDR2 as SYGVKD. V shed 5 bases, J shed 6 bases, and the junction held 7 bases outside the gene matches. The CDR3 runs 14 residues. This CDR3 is CAISPGQGGDGYTF. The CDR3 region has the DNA TGTGCCATCAGTCCGGGACAGGGTGGGGATGGCTACACCTTC.

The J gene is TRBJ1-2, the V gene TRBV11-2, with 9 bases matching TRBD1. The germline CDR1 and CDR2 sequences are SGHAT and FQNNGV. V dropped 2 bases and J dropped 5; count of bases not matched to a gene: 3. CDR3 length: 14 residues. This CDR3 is CASSLIDRGYGYTF. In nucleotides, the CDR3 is TGTGCCAGCAGCTTAATCGACAGGGGGTATGGCTACACCTTC. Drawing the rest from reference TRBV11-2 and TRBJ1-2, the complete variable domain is EAGVAQSPRYKIIEKRQSVAFWCNPISGHATLYWYQQILGQGPKLLIQFQNNGVVDDSQLPKDRFSAERLKGVDSTLKIQPAKLEDSAVYLCASSLIDRGYGYTFGSGTRLTVV.

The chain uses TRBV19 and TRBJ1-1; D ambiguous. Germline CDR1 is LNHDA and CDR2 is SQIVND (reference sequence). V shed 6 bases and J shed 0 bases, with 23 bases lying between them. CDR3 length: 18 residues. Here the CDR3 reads CASRGPWARQFMNTEAFF. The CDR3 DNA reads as TGTGCCAGTAGGGGTCCCTGGGCTCGGCAATTCATGAACACTGAAGCTTTCTTT.

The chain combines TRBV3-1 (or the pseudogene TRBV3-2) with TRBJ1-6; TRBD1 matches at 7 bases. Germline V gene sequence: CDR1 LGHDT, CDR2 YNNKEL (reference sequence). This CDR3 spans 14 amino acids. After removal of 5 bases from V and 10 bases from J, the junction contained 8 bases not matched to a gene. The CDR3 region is CASSSTGAESPLHF. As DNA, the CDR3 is TGTGCCAGCAGCAGTACAGGGGCGGAATCACCCCTCCACTTT.

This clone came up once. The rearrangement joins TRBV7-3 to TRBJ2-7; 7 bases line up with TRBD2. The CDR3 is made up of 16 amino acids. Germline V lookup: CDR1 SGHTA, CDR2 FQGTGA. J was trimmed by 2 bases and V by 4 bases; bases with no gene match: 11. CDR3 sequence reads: CASSSRGGGSPYEQYF. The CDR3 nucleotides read TGTGCCAGCAGCTCTAGGGGCGGCGGGAGTCCCTACGAGCAGTACTTC.

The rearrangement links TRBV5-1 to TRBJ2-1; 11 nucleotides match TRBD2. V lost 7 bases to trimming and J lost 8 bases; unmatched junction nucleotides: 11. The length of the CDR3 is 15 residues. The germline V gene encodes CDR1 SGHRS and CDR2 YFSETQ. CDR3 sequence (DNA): TGCGCCAGCTCCCTAGAACTAGCGGGAGATCATGAGCAGTTCTTC. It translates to CASSLELAGDHEQFF.

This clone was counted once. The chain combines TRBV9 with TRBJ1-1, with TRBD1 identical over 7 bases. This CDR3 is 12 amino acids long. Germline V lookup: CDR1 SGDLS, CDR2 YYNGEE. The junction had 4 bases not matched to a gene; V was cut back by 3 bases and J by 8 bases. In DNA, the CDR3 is TGTGCCAGCAGCGGCGGGGACAGAGAAGCTTTCTTT. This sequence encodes CASSGGDREAFF.

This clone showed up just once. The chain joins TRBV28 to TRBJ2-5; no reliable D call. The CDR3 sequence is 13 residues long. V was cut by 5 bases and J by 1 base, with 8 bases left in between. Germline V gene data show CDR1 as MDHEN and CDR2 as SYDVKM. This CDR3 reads CASSNPTQETQYF. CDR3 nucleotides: TGTGCCAGCAGTAACCCCACCCAAGAGACCCAGTACTTC.

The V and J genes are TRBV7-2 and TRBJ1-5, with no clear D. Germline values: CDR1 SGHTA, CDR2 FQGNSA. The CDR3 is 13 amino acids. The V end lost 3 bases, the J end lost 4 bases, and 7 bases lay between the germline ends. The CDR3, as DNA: TGTGCCAGCAGCTTTAAGAATAATCAGCCCCAGCATTTT. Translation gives CASSFKNNQPQHF.

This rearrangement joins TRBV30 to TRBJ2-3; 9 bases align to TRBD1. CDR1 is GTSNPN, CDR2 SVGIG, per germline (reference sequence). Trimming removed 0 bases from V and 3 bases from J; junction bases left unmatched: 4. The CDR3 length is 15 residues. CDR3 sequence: CAWSVRDRVTDTQYF. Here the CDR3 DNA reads TGTGCCTGGAGTGTACGGGACAGGGTTACAGATACGCAGTATTTT.

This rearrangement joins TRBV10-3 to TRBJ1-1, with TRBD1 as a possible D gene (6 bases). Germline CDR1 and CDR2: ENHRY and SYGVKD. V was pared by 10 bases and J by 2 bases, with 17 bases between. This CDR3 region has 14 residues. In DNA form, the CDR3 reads TGTGCCACCAACCCCGGGACATACAACACTGAAGCTTTCTTT. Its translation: CATNPGTYNTEAFF.

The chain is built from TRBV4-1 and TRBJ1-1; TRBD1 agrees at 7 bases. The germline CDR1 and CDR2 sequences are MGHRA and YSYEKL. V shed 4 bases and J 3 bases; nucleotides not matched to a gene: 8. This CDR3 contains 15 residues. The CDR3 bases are TGCGCCAGCAGCCCAACCAGGGGGGAATACACTGAAGCTTTCTTT. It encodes CASSPTRGEYTEAFF.

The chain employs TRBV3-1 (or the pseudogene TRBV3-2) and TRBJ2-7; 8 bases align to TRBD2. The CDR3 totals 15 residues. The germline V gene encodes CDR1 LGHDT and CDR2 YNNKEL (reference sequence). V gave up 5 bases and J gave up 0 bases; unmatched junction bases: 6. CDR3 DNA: TGTGCCAGCAGCTCTTCGGCGGGAGGCTCCTACGAGCAGTACTTC. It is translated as CASSSSAGGSYEQYF.